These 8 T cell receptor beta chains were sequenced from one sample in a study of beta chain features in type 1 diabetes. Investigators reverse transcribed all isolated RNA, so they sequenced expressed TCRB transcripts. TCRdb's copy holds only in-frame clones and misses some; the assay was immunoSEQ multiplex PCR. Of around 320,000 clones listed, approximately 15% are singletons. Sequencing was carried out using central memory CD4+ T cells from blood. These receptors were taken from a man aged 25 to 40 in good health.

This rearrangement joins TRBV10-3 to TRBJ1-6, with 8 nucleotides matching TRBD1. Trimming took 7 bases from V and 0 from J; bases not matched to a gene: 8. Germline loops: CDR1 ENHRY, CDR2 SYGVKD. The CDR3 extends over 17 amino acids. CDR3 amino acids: CAIKGDTGGSYNSPLHF. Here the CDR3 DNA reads TGTGCCATCAAGGGAGACACAGGGGGCTCCTATAATTCACCCCTCCACTTT.

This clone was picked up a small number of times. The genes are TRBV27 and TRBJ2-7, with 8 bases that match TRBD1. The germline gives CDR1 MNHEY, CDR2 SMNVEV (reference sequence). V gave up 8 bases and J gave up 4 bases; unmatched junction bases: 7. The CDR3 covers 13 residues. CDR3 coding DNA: TGTGCCAGCGGGGGGACAGGTGGTTACGAGCAGTACTTC. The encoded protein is CASGGTGGYEQYF.

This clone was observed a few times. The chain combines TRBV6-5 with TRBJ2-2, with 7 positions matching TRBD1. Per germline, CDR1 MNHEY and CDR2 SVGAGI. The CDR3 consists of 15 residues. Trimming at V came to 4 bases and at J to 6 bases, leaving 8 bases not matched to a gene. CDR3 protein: CASSWGDRVAGELFF. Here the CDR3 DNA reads TGTGCCAGCAGTTGGGGAGACAGGGTCGCCGGGGAGCTGTTTTTT.

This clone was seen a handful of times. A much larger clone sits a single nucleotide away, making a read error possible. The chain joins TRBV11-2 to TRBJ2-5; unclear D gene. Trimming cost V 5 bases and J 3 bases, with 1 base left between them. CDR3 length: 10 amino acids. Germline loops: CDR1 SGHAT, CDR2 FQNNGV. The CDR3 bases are TGTGCCAGCAGCAAAGAGACCCAGTACTTC. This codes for CASSKETQYF.

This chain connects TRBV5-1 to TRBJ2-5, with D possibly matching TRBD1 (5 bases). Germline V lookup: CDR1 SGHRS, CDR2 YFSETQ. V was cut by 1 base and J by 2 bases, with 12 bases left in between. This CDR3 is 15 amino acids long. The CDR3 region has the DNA TGCGCCAGCAGCTTGTCAGGGCCCGCACAAGAGACCCAGTACTTC. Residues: CASSLSGPAQETQYF.

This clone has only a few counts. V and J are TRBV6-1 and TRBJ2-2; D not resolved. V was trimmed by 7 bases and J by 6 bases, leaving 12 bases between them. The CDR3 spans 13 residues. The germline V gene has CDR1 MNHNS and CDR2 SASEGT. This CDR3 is CASIRVLAGELFF. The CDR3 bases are TGTGCCAGCATTCGGGTCCTCGCCGGGGAGCTGTTTTTT.

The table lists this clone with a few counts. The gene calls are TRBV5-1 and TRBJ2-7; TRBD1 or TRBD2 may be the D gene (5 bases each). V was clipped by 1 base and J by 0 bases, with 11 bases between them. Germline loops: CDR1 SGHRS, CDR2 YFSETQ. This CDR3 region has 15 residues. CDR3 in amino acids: CASSLFIGASYEQYF. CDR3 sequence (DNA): TGCGCCAGCAGCTTGTTTATCGGGGCCTCCTACGAGCAGTACTTC. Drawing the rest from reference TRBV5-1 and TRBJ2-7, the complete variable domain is KAGVTQTPRYLIKTRGQQVTLSCSPISGHRSVSWYQQTPGQGLQFLFEYFSETQRNKGNFPGRFSGRQFSNSRSEMNVSTLELGDSALYLCASSLFIGASYEQYFGPGTRLTVT.

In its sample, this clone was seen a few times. The CDR3 coding sequence is TGTGCCAGCAGATCGTCCGGGGGCTCGGGTGAAAAACTGTTTTTT. It is translated as CASRSSGGSGEKLFF. The rearrangement uses TRBV6-5 and TRBJ1-4, with D perhaps TRBD1 (6 bases). The length of the CDR3 is 15 residues. The V gene lost 6 bases and the J gene lost 7 bases, with 18 bases spanning the gap. Germline CDR1 reads MNHEY; CDR2 reads SVGAGI.